The 4 T cell receptor beta chains in this list originate from one sample, sequenced in a study of cytomegalovirus exposure and HLA in healthy donors. The study ran its PCR with 60 Vbeta and 13 Jbeta primers. Libraries were prepared by immunoSEQ multiplex PCR; TCRdb keeps only in-frame clonotypes and omits some of them. The sample has 90,000 to 150,000 clones. Sequenced material: PBMCs. These receptors came from a man aged 18 to 30 in good health and CMV-seronegative.

As DNA, the CDR3 is TGTGCCAGCAGCTACAGGGGGCTACCTAATGAAAAACTGTTTTTT. It specifies CASSYRGLPNEKLFF. V is TRBV11-2 and J is TRBJ1-4; 9 bases match TRBD1. This CDR3 has 15 residues. Germline CDR1 reads SGHAT; CDR2 reads FQNNGV. V shed 4 bases and J 3 bases; nucleotides not matched to a gene: 3.

The V gene is TRBV9, the J gene TRBJ2-7; TRBD1 matches at 10 bases. The trim removed 4 bases at V and 4 bases at J, leaving 5 bases unmatched. Per germline, CDR1 SGDLS and CDR2 YYNGEE. The CDR3 totals 14 residues. This CDR3 is CASSTGDRGYEQYF. CDR3 in DNA: TGTGCCAGCAGCACGGGGGACAGGGGTTACGAGCAGTACTTC.

This rearrangement joins TRBV28 to TRBJ2-7, with D tentatively TRBD2 (6 bases). V lost 10 bases, J lost 4 bases, and 14 bases lay in between. The CDR3 runs to 12 residues. Germline lookup yields CDR1 MDHEN and CDR2 SYDVKM. The CDR3 bases are TGTGCCATCGCTTCGGGGGTTTACGAGCAGTACTTC. Encoded protein: CAIASGVYEQYF.

The chain uses TRBV9 and TRBJ1-1, with 8 bases aligning to TRBD1. After removal of 2 bases from V and 0 bases from J, the junction contained 3 bases not matched to a gene. Germline CDR1 SGDLS, CDR2 YYNGEE. This CDR3 comprises 15 residues. The CDR3 DNA is TGTGCCAGCAGCGTCTCAGGGGGCCTGAACACTGAAGCTTTCTTT. Its protein is CASSVSGGLNTEAFF.